One and the same sample provided the 23 T cell receptor beta chains below, sequenced in a study of read filtering for tumor transcriptome and immune sequencing (dated by TCRdb to about 2020). The sequencer listed for this sample is Illumina HiSeq 4000. TCR libraries were built from approximately 400 ng RNA with the Immunoverse kit, using molecular barcoded adaptors covering alpha/delta and beta/gamma chains. TCRdb reprocessing: public reads trimmed at Q25 with fastp, clones called with MiXCR, in-frame beta chains kept. One record per CDR3 amino acid sequence lists the most common genes and DNA. Counted in this sample were roughly 130,000 distinct CDR3 sequences; over 10% of them appeared once. 9.5% to 11% of the sample comes from the top ten. The specimen was a population of CD138-negative cells sorted from bone marrow. Taken with the paper, the label for cell subset or site translates to: bone marrow mononuclear cells depleted of CD138+ plasma/myeloma cells by negative magnetic selection. The receptors stem from a donor over 35 with multiple myeloma.

This clonotype was counted many times. The chain carries TRBV20-1 and TRBJ2-1; D gene ambiguous. Germline values: CDR1 DFQATT, CDR2 SNEGSKA (reference sequence). Trimming cost V 3 bases and J 9 bases, with 12 bases left between them. The CDR3 has 12 amino acids. The CDR3, as DNA: TGCAGTGCTAGGGACCCAGAGGTTGAGCAGTTCTTC. Encoded protein: CSARDPEVEQFF.

This clonotype was recorded many times. The chain links TRBV20-1 to TRBJ2-5; 13 bases agree with TRBD2. The J segment lost 4 bases and the V segment lost 5 bases, leaving 7 bases of the junction unmatched. From germline, CDR1 is DFQATT and CDR2 SNEGSKA (reference sequence). The length of the CDR3 is 15 residues. CDR3 sequence: CSAPRTSGGGETQYF. CDR3 nucleotide sequence: TGCAGTGCTCCTCGGACTAGCGGGGGCGGAGAGACCCAGTACTTC.

This clonotype occurred many times. The rearrangement joins TRBV7-2 to TRBJ1-4; 9 nucleotides agree with TRBD1. Germline lookup yields CDR1 SGHTA and CDR2 FQGNSA. CDR3 length: 15 residues. V lost 7 bases to trimming and J lost 3 bases; unmatched junction nucleotides: 6. The CDR3 is CASTTGGLSNEKLFF. In DNA, the CDR3 is TGTGCCAGCACAACAGGGGGCTTGTCTAATGAAAAACTGTTTTTT.

This clonotype was seen at least ten times. The chain links TRBV28 to TRBJ2-3, with D uncertain. Germline lookup yields CDR1 MDHEN and CDR2 SYDVKM. The length of the CDR3 is 12 residues. Trimming shortened V by 10 bases and J by 2 bases, and 10 bases separated the two germline ends. The CDR3 DNA follows: TGTGCCATTACGACTGACACAGATACGCAGTATTTT. This translates into CAITTDTDTQYF.

This rearrangement joins TRBV30 to TRBJ2-7; 11 bases fit TRBD1. The CDR3 is 16 residues long. Losses at the gene ends were 4 bases for V and 3 bases for J; bases not matched to a gene: 11. The germline gives CDR1 GTSNPN, CDR2 SVGIG (reference sequence). CDR3 sequence (DNA): TGTGCCTGGAATGTACATCGGGGACAGGGGGTCTACGAGCAGTACTTC. Encoded protein: CAWNVHRGQGVYEQYF. The variable domain in full, with the rest retrieved from reference TRBV30 and TRBJ2-7, is SQTIHQWPATLVQPVGSPLSLECTVEGTSNPNLYWYRQAAGRGLQLLFYSVGIGQISSEVPQNLSASRPQDRQFILSSKKLLLSDSGFYLCAWNVHRGQGVYEQYFGPGTRLTVT.

This clonotype has more than one count but fewer than ten. The chain has TRBV28 and TRBJ2-5; D tentatively fits TRBD1 or TRBD2 (8 bases each). Germline loops: CDR1 MDHEN, CDR2 SYDVKM. The CDR3 runs 16 residues. V was clipped by 8 bases and J by 4 bases, with 23 bases between them. The CDR3 region is CASASGGQGAAETQYF. CDR3 sequence (DNA): TGTGCCAGCGCCTCGGGGGGGCAGGGGGCAGCAGAGACCCAGTACTTC.

This clonotype was picked up many times. The genes are TRBV6-1 and TRBJ2-1, with 7 bases fitting TRBD2. CDR1 is MNHNS and CDR2 is SASEGT in the germline V gene. The CDR3 length is 15 residues. V lost 1 base to trimming and J lost 1 base; unmatched junction nucleotides: 1. The CDR3 sequence: CASSEGGRSYNEQFF. CDR3 sequence (DNA): TGTGCCAGCAGTGAAGGCGGGAGATCCTACAATGAGCAGTTCTTC.

This clonotype was counted many times. The chain employs TRBV11-3 and TRBJ2-2; no clear D gene. Germline CDR1 reads SGHNT; CDR2 reads YENEEA. The V end was cut by 0 bases, the J end by 8 bases, with 10 bases between. There are 14 residues in the CDR3. This CDR3 reads CASSLDPTTGELFF. CDR3 bases: TGTGCCAGCAGCTTAGATCCTACAACGGGGGAGCTGTTTTTT.

This clonotype was observed many times. At one end, the junction sequence differs from germline, possibly due to a read error. The V call is TRBV29-1, the J call TRBJ2-7; D may be TRBD2 (6 bases). CDR1 is SQVTM and CDR2 is ANQGSEA in the germline V gene. This CDR3 is 13 amino acids long. The CDR3 protein is CSVEAAGSYEQYF. The CDR3 DNA reads TGCAGCGTAGAAGCAGCGGGTTCCTACGAGCAGTACTTC.

This clonotype appeared many times. CDR3 region: CASSLTYYNEQFF. The CDR3 coding sequence is TGTGCCAGCAGCTTGACCTACTACAATGAGCAGTTCTTC. This chain connects TRBV7-9 to TRBJ2-1; D gene uncertain. V lost 3 bases and J lost 3, with 6 bases in between. The germline gives CDR1 SEHNR, CDR2 FQNEAQ (reference sequence). This CDR3 contains 13 residues.

This clonotype was counted many times. The rearrangement uses TRBV24-1 and TRBJ1-2; 7 bases are shared with TRBD1. CDR3 length equals 16 residues. Germline V gene data show CDR1 as KGHDR and CDR2 as SFDVKD. Losses at the gene ends were 4 bases for V and 1 base for J; bases not matched to a gene: 8. The CDR3 region is CATSESGTDINYGYTF. DNA of the CDR3: TGTGCCACCAGTGAATCCGGGACAGATATTAACTATGGCTACACCTTC.

This clonotype was found many times. V is TRBV5-1 and J is TRBJ2-1; TRBD2 aligns across 9 bases. Germline V gene lookup returns CDR1 SGHRS and CDR2 YFSETQ. The length of the CDR3 is 15 residues. Trimming removed 0 bases from V and 8 bases from J; junction bases left unmatched: 6. In DNA form, the CDR3 reads TGCGCCAGCAGCTTGGTCGCTAGCGGGAACCATGAGCAGTTCTTC. As protein: CASSLVASGNHEQFF.

The rearrangement joins TRBV11-2 to TRBJ1-2; weak D call: TRBD1 (6 bases). Germline CDR1 reads SGHAT; CDR2 reads FQNNGV. V lost 5 bases and J lost 7, with 8 bases in between. This CDR3 region has 11 residues. The CDR3 DNA reads as TGTGCCAGCAGCCCGGGGGCTGGCTACACCTTC. Protein: CASSPGAGYTF.

In its sample, this clonotype was seen many times. The chain links TRBV29-1 to TRBJ2-3; 10 nucleotides align to TRBD1. V was pared by 6 bases and J by 10 bases, with 13 bases of the junction left unmatched. The CDR3 spans 14 residues. The germline V gene has CDR1 SQVTM and CDR2 ANQGSEA. The CDR3 region is CSVAGQGPRFPQYF. CDR3 DNA: TGCAGCGTCGCGGGACAGGGGCCCCGGTTTCCGCAGTATTTT.

In this sample, this clonotype turned up many times. This chain links TRBV20-1 with TRBJ2-1; 16 bases fit TRBD2. V shed 6 bases, J shed 9 bases, and the junction held 11 bases outside the gene matches. CDR3 length: 16 amino acids. The germline CDR1 and CDR2 sequences are DFQATT and SNEGSKA (reference sequence). DNA for the CDR3: TGCAGTGCCCCTCCGCCGGGACTAGCGGGGGGGTTTGAGCAGTTCTTC. It encodes CSAPPPGLAGGFEQFF.

This clonotype has at least ten counts. In nucleotides, the CDR3 is TGTGCCAGCAGTCCCCGGACTAGCGGCTACGAGCAGTACTTC. This translates into CASSPRTSGYEQYF. The rearrangement links TRBV2 to TRBJ2-7, with 10 bases that match TRBD2. CDR3 length: 14 amino acids. Germline loops: CDR1 SNHLY, CDR2 FYNNEI. With V trimmed by 5 bases and J by 3 bases, 4 bases remained unmatched. Supplemented by reference TRBV2 and TRBJ2-7, the full variable domain reads EPEVTQTPSHQVTQMGQEVILRCVPISNHLYFYWYRQILGQKVEFLVSFYNNEISEKSEIFDDQFSVERPDGSNFTLKIRSTKLEDSAMYFCASSPRTSGYEQYFGPGTRLTVT.

This clonotype showed up just a few times. This rearrangement joins TRBV3-1 to TRBJ1-1; D might be TRBD1 (5 bases). Germline assignment: CDR1 LGHDT and CDR2 YNNKEL (reference sequence). V was clipped by 1 base and J by 2 bases, with 8 bases between them. CDR3 size: 14 residues. The DNA for the CDR3 is TGTGCCAGCAGCCAAGGAGGGACCAACACTGAAGCTTTCTTT. Translation gives CASSQGGTNTEAFF.

Points on this clonotype: A clone one base away is much larger, so this may be a read error. V usage is TRBV19 and J usage is TRBJ2-5; 8 positions match TRBD1. Per germline, CDR1 LNHDA and CDR2 SQIVND (reference sequence). V dropped 8 bases and J dropped 3; count of bases not matched to a gene: 11. CDR3 length: 15 amino acids. CDR3 region: CASGRIQGAEETQYF. CDR3 coding DNA: TGTGCCAGTGGTAGGATCCAGGGGGCTGAAGAGACCCAGTACTTC.

This clonotype was picked up many times. V usage is TRBV2 and J usage is TRBJ2-7; 12 bases agree with TRBD1. V shed 0 bases and J 6 bases; nucleotides not matched to a gene: 9. Germline V CDR1 and CDR2: SNHLY, FYNNEI. This CDR3 is built from 17 residues. The CDR3 nucleotides are TGTGCCAGCAGTGAAGCGCTTCAAGGGACAGGGGGCCCCGAGCAGTACTTC. This sequence encodes CASSEALQGTGGPEQYF.

The chain carries TRBV2 and TRBJ2-2, with 7 positions matching TRBD2. This CDR3 spans 15 amino acids. J gave up 4 bases and V 8 bases, and 10 bases lay outside the gene matches. CDR1 is SNHLY and CDR2 is FYNNEI in the germline V gene. This chain's CDR3 is CASEGAGLTTGELFF. The CDR3, as DNA: TGTGCCAGCGAGGGAGCGGGACTCACCACCGGGGAGCTGTTTTTT.

As concerns this clonotype: The conserved phenylalanine or tryptophan normally closing the CDR3 is absent here, so this likely arose from a read error. This CDR3 reads CASSSWPYEQYS. Here the CDR3 DNA reads TGTGCCAGCAGCTCGTGGCCCTACGAGCAGTACTCC. The chain joins TRBV28 to TRBJ2-7; no definite D call. This CDR3 has 12 residues. Trimming took 6 bases from V and 2 from J, leaving 8 bases between them. The germline V gene has CDR1 MDHEN and CDR2 SYDVKM.

In its sample, this clonotype was seen a few times. The V call is TRBV5-1, the J call TRBJ2-1, with D tentatively TRBD1 (5 bases). V was shortened by 0 bases and J by 9 bases, with 16 bases between the two germline ends. The CDR3 totals 15 residues. Germline-derived CDR1 and CDR2 are SGHRS and YFSETQ. CDR3 nucleotide sequence: TGCGCCAGCAGCTTGGCCATAGGAGCTGGGGCTGAGCAGTTCTTC. It yields the protein CASSLAIGAGAEQFF.

There are a few counts of this clonotype. The V call is TRBV12-3 or TRBV12-4, the J call TRBJ1-2, with 8 bases fitting TRBD1. CDR3 length: 14 amino acids. With 6 bases clipped from V and 5 bases from J, the junction kept 8 bases outside the gene matches. Here the CDR3 reads CASRPGQENYGYTF. The CDR3 nucleotides read TGTGCCAGCAGGCCGGGACAGGAAAATTATGGCTACACCTTC.